The sequence of this TCR beta chain was determined in a study of technical replicates of blood from a few donors (dated by TCRdb to the late 2010s). Via the germline V gene, CDR1 is MNHNS and CDR2 SASEGT. The CDR3 covers 18 residues, taking in both the cysteine and the phenylalanine. Only the CDR3 part of the read is kept: 54 bases, read in frame from the first base. V lost 2 bases and J lost 1 base, and the count of bases not matched to a germline gene is 10. The library relied on the immunoSEQ multiplex PCR assay. The immuneACCESS repertoire file appears here via TCRdb, limited to in-frame rearrangements. These files lack a portion of the clones; in checked studies, under half of the deficit traces to unresolved V genes, and the cause of the others is not known. The sample includes about 64,000 clones, with less than 90% observed a single time. The ten largest clones take up about 5.4% of the sample.

For this clone: The clone's antigen remains unknown. No per-base quality is available; no much larger clone lies one base away.

Input material: PBMCs. The chain links TRBV6-1 with TRBJ1-4; 7 bases in the junction line up with TRBD1. This clonotype was sampled from a human donor in good health. Some clones in this sample may be carry-over from other donors' samples. The nucleotide sequence reads TGTGCCAGCAGTGAAAGAGGGGACAGCCCAGTAACTAATGAAAAACTGTTTTTT. It is translated as CASSERGDSPVTNEKLFF.